These 4 T cell receptor beta chains originate from one sample sequenced in a study of CD8+CD57+ T cells in acquired aplastic anemia. Sequencing was done on patients that had shown CD8+CD57+ cell expansion by flow cytometry. Researchers used genomic DNA as the template to profile TCR beta VDJ and CDR3. MiXCR, run by TCRdb on the reads, gives a single entry per CDR3 protein. The sample has fewer than 250,000 distinct CDR3 sequences, roughly 53% seen once. Sequences were obtained from sorted CD4+, CD8+, or CD8+CD57+ T cells (not recorded which) from PBMCs. Receptors were obtained from a human donor with aplastic anemia.

This clonotype was seen at least ten times. The chain links TRBV7-8 to TRBJ2-5; 7 nucleotides match TRBD1. V dropped 6 bases and J dropped 2; count of bases not matched to a gene: 15. Germline values: CDR1 SGHVS, CDR2 FQNEAQ. There are 17 residues in the CDR3. The DNA of the CDR3 is TGTGCCAGCAGGACCCGAAGACAGGGAGAGGTTCAAGAGACCCAGTACTTC. Translation gives CASRTRRQGEVQETQYF.

At least ten counts were recorded for this clonotype. The chain couples TRBV2 to TRBJ2-7; a weak D match, TRBD2 (6 bases). CDR1 and CDR2 from the germline V gene are SNHLY and FYNNEI. The CDR3 extends over 13 amino acids. V gave up 7 bases and J gave up 2 bases, with 12 bases separating them. CDR3 region: CASKKGLPYEQYF. As DNA, the CDR3 is TGTGCCAGCAAGAAGGGACTGCCCTACGAGCAGTACTTC.

Comment on this clonotype: At one end the junction does not follow the germline gene, possibly because of a read error. The rearrangement uses TRBV7-3 and TRBJ2-6, with D tentatively TRBD1 (5 bases). This CDR3 region has 13 residues. Germline-derived CDR1 and CDR2 are SGHTA and FQGTGA. CDR3 sequence reads: CASSQEGDNVLTF. For the CDR3, the DNA is TGTGCCAGCAGCCAGGAAGGGGACAACGTCCTGACTTTC.

This clonotype was counted only a few times. The chain has TRBV4-3 and TRBJ2-1; D is unclear. The germline V and J ends were trimmed by 0 bases and 9 bases, with 12 bases remaining between them. The CDR3 covers 14 residues. Germline V lookup: CDR1 LGHNA, CDR2 YSLEER. CDR3 bases: TGCGCCAGCAGCCAAGATCCCGATTCGGGTGAGCAGTTCTTC. This codes for CASSQDPDSGEQFF.